This TCR beta chain was identified during a study of identical twins (dated by TCRdb to about 2016). Concerning the study at large: To test whether fetal clonotypes persist, the study used deep sequencing on TCR alpha and beta repertoires from monozygotic twins, unrelated adults of various ages, and cord blood. To rule out contamination, the twin experiments were replicated at different times with different library preparation protocols.

Comment on this clonotype: Its antigen specificity is not known. Nothing much larger sits one base from this clone, and base qualities are not available.

The paper as a whole reports these results and caveats: Abundant cord blood beta clonotypes carried fewer insertions; young adult naive repertoires showed a weaker similar trend, while memory repertoires showed none. Because the same donors could not be followed over many years, the conclusions relied on cross-sectional statistical analysis. Out-of-frame TCR alpha sharing in monozygotic twins was systematically underestimated by recombination models, whereas sharing between unrelated individuals was in agreement with the recombination models. The excess sharing between twins in beta out-of-frame sequences was weaker because fewer shared sequences reduced the signal-to-noise ratio. Compared with coincidental sharing between unrelated individuals, out-of-frame TCR alpha sequences shared between twins showed an excess of sequences with low generation probability. Zero-insertion analyses could be partly confounded by invariant T cells such as MAIT and iNKT, although diverse VJ usage argued against such confounding for most clonotypes.

All donors were healthy Caucasians. The twin cohort consisted of three pairs of female monozygotic twins, all aged roughly 18 to 30 years. Positive isolation kits from Invitrogen were used to isolate CD4+ and CD8+ T cell populations. V loses 0 bases, J loses 4 bases, and the germline ends lie 13 bases apart. Measured from the cysteine to the phenylalanine, the CDR3 is 16 residues long. The DNA shown is the 48-base CDR3, in frame from base 1. Looking up the germline V gene yields CDR1 SGHRS and CDR2 YFSETQ. Libraries were made using 5' RACE. The sequencing machine was an Illumina HiSeq 2000. A universal primer binding site was added through template switching, and the final cDNA carried a unique molecular identifier so that TCR cDNA molecules could be counted accurately. Specific primers in the conserved constant-segment region were used to synthesize first-strand cDNA for the TCR alpha and beta chains. To control for contamination, every cDNA library was double barcoded, receiving both a SMART-Mk sample barcode and Illumina barcodes. TruSeq adapter sequences along with Illumina sample barcodes were introduced in two successive PCR steps. The TCR alpha and beta cDNA libraries were sequenced on the Illumina HiSeq platform using custom primers. In the paper's pipeline: MiGEC was used to process raw reads and extract unique molecular identifiers, and MiXCR was used to find CDR3 positions. Recombination models were inferred per individual with the repgenHMM and IGoR tools using an EM algorithm. Shared clonotypes were analyzed with the tcR package in R, and sharing was normalized by the product of cloneset sizes. To study raw recombination free of thymic and clonal selection effects, out-of-frame nonproductive sequences were analyzed. Using fastp at Q25 and MiXCR, TCRdb reprocessed the public reads and kept productive beta chains. CDR3 protein sequences are deduplicated, and each keeps its most common genes and DNA. For this entry, the V and J calls and clone size follow TCRdb and not the study's own pipeline. The sample yields 500,000 or so distinct CDR3 sequences; over 12% were counted once. The ten largest account for over 0.5% of the sample.

These records were also assigned to another study, of yellow fever vaccine responses in identical twins. As described in the second report: According to the authors, in identical twins the way T cells responded to vaccination appeared partly convergent and partly personalized. The study precisely tracked vaccine-responding T cell clones in identical twins.

The sequence is built from TRBV5-1 and TRBJ2-2; TRBD1 could be the D gene, as 5 bases match. The origin of this receptor is a woman between 18 and 29 years old in good health. Specimen: CD4+ T cells sorted from blood. Here the CDR3 is given as CASSLVRLQGTGELFF. The nucleotide sequence is TGCGCCAGCAGCTTGGTCAGGCTTCAGGGCACCGGGGAGCTGTTTTTT.